This T cell receptor (beta chain) stems from a study of blood T cell repertoires in COVID-19 (dated by TCRdb to between 2020 and 2021). Looking at the study overall: Collaborator samples came from the United States, Italy and Spain and covered acute and convalescent phases of COVID-19. The material from the prospective study consisted of cDNA or gDNA derived from T cells, B-cell-depleted T cells, or PBMCs. Subjects who had been exposed to COVID-19, were actively infected with it, or had recovered from it provided the deeply sampled blood TCRbeta repertoires that made up the dataset. The repertoires were released in a freely available public database intended as a resource for research on the immune response to SARS-CoV-2. The samples were drawn from two sources: the first 160 participants of the ongoing ImmuneRACE study, and 1,000 to 1,500 subjects contributed by 6 global collaborators. A de-identified subject ID, COVID-19 status, age in years and sex were almost always included in the sample metadata. Where HLA class I and class II types were available, the types were taken from metadata supplied by the sample provider, not from assay-based typing. Overall study results and their limits: Clinical and demographic metadata were provided uncurated, with the amount varying by source and participant.

The CDR3 covers 19 residues, taking in both the cysteine and the phenylalanine. Solely the CDR3 DNA is kept, with 57 bases framed from the first base. V loses 0 bases of germline sequence and J loses 1 base, and the interval between the two ends is 21 bases. Sequences ENHRY (CDR1) and SYGVKD (CDR2) are obtained from the germline V gene. Collaborating institutions collected whole blood in K2EDTA tubes following their own protocols. For TCRbeta analysis, collaborators shipped samples as frozen whole blood, isolated PBMCs, or DNA extracted from either of those sample types. TCRbeta CDR3 regions were amplified from genomic DNA using the immunoSEQ Assay, a bias-controlled multiplex PCR. On the study's bioinformatics: Within the assay, amplification of reference gene primers was used to estimate how many nucleated cells each sample contained. To quantify the absolute abundance of each unique TCRbeta CDR3 rearrangement, sequence reads were collapsed and filtered. For each sample, productive Simpson clonality was calculated as the square root of Simpson's diversity index across productive rearrangements. Imported from immuneACCESS, the table was reduced by TCRdb to in-frame sequences with V and J called. These copies leave out some clones; in studies compared against another copy, an unresolved V gene accounts for under half, and the cause of the remainder is not known. V and J calls and clone size come straight from that table; D and trimming were deduced from the DNA. This sample holds 90,000 to 120,000 clones; 84% were observed only once. Together, the top ten hold 26% of the sample.

This clone was seen only a few times. The antigen this receptor binds is unknown. Base qualities were left out, and no much larger clone turns up one base away. Specimen: peripheral blood. The chain employs TRBV10-3 and TRBJ1-2; the D region possibly corresponds to TRBD1 (5 bases align). The clonotype originates from a man in his sixties with acute or convalescent COVID-19. The nucleotide sequence reads TGTGCCATCAGTGAGTCATTAGGTTTTGCGGCAGGGCGTAACTATGGCTACACCTTC. Its translation reads: CAISESLGFAAGRNYGYTF.